These T cell receptor beta chains were read from a single sample in a study of shared clonotypes between healthy human individuals. Assay used: immunoSEQ multiplex PCR; TCRdb lists only in-frame clones, some missing. The table shows some 790,000 clones, with 55% to 75% occurring only once. Sequences were obtained from memory CD4+ T cells sorted from blood. Receptors were obtained from a woman under 40 in good health. Both conserved end residues are part of each CDR3. D genes are given only for firm matches. Part of the rows lack a size; the others show once, few, many or a class for expanded clones.

CDR3,DNA,size,D,V,J
CASSLRTGNEQFF,TGCGCCAGCAGCCTCCGGACGGGGAATGAGCAGTTCTTC,.,.,TRBV5-1,TRBJ2-1
CASSPRRGLQHF,TGTGCCAGCTCACCAAGGCGGGGGCTCCAGCATTTT,.,.,TRBV18,TRBJ1-5
CASSTGSTNYGYTF,TGTGCCAGCTCAACAGGGTCGACTAACTATGGCTACACCTTC,.,.,TRBV18,TRBJ1-2
CASSQDLAGGSSYEQYF,TGTGCCAGCAGCCAAGATCTAGCGGGAGGGAGCTCCTACGAGCAGTACTTC,few,TRBD2,TRBV4-2,TRBJ2-7
CASSPYKSGELFF,TGTGCCAGCAGTCCTTATAAATCCGGGGAGCTGTTTTTT,.,.,TRBV28,TRBJ2-2
CASSAWGTGSIYEQYF,TGTGCCAGCAGTGCCTGGGGAACCGGGAGTATCTACGAGCAGTACTTC,many,.,TRBV25-1,TRBJ2-7
CACREENTGELFF,TGTGCCTGCAGGGAGGAGAACACCGGGGAGCTGTTTTTT,.,.,TRBV6-5,TRBJ2-2
CSVTNIDDTEAFF,TGCAGCGTTACGAATATAGACGACACTGAAGCTTTCTTT,.,.,TRBV29-1,TRBJ1-1
CASSQAGQGERYEQYF,TGTGCCAGCAGCCAGGCGGGACAGGGTGAACGCTACGAGCAGTACTTC,.,TRBD1,TRBV4-2,TRBJ2-7
CASSYYEQYF,TGTGCCAGCAGCTACTACGAGCAGTACTTC,.,.,TRBV11-2,TRBJ2-7
CASSPWVAGHEQYF,TGTGCCAGCAGCCCTTGGGTAGCGGGACACGAGCAGTACTTC,.,TRBD2,TRBV7-2,TRBJ2-7
CASSPWDSSTDTQYF,TGTGCCAGCAGTCCCTGGGACAGTAGCACAGATACGCAGTATTTT,many,TRBD1,TRBV28,TRBJ2-3
CASSEAPVPTQYF,TGTGCCAGCTCAGAGGCGCCGGTTCCTACGCAGTATTTT,.,.,TRBV18,TRBJ2-3
CASSWGGASNQPQHF,TGTGCCAGCAGCTGGGGGGGGGCTAGCAATCAGCCCCAGCATTTT,.,.,TRBV6-5,TRBJ1-5
CASSIGGFADTQYF,TGTGCCAGTAGTATCGGGGGATTCGCAGATACGCAGTATTTT,.,.,TRBV19,TRBJ2-3
CASSDQWNTEAFF,TGTGCCAGCAGTGACCAGTGGAACACTGAAGCTTTCTTT,.,.,TRBV2,TRBJ1-1
CASSTPQQNTDTQYF,TGTGCCAGTAGTACCCCGCAACAGAACACAGATACGCAGTATTTT,once,.,TRBV19,TRBJ2-3
CSVALDTSYEQYF,TGCAGCGTCGCCTTGGACACCTCCTACGAGCAGTACTTC,.,.,TRBV29-1,TRBJ2-7
CASSPQVAFSYEQYF,TGTGCCAGCAGCCCCCAGGTCGCCTTCTCCTACGAGCAGTACTTC,.,.,TRBV7-2,TRBJ2-7
CSHGATSGALGEQFF,TGCAGCCACGGAGCGACTAGCGGGGCCTTAGGGGAGCAGTTCTTC,.,TRBD2,TRBV29-1,TRBJ2-1
CATSREYIAGYGYTF,TGTGCCACCAGCAGAGAATATATCGCAGGGTATGGCTACACCTTC,.,.,TRBV15,TRBJ1-2
CASSYSFTEPPKLFF,TGTGCCAGCAGTTACTCGTTTACAGAACCACCTAAACTGTTTTTT,.,.,TRBV6-6,TRBJ1-4
CAWRWGRGSSGANVLTF,TGTGCCTGGAGGTGGGGCAGGGGGAGCTCTGGGGCCAACGTCCTGACTTTC,.,TRBD1,TRBV30,TRBJ2-6
CASSFDLDGAYGYTF,TGTGCCAGCAGCTTCGATCTCGACGGAGCCTATGGCTACACCTTC,.,.,TRBV5-6,TRBJ1-2
CSVERRTLNTEAFF,TGCAGCGTTGAAAGGAGGACCCTGAACACTGAGGCTTTCTTT,.,.,TRBV29-1,TRBJ1-1
CASIETRGNEQFF,TGTGCCAGCATCGAAACTAGGGGGAATGAGCAGTTCTTC,few,.,TRBV2,TRBJ2-1
CASRDWGAEAFF,TGTGCCAGCCGCGATTGGGGGGCTGAAGCTTTCTTT,once,.,TRBV7-9,TRBJ1-1
CASNPIGGPYEQYF,TGCGCCAGCAACCCGATCGGAGGGCCCTACGAGCAGTACTTC,.,.,TRBV5-1,TRBJ2-7
CASSRTTGYNEQFF,TGTGCCAGCAGCCGGACGACAGGTTACAATGAGCAGTTCTTC,few,.,TRBV7-9,TRBJ2-1
CASSIRVRETQYF,TGTGCCAGTAGTATTCGGGTCCGAGAGACCCAGTACTTC,once,.,TRBV19,TRBJ2-5
CASSSTGGVLDEQYF,TGTGCCAGCTCATCGACAGGGGGCGTTTTGGACGAGCAGTACTTC,.,TRBD1,TRBV18,TRBJ2-7
CASSPRASSGNTIYF,TGTGCCAGCAGTCCCAGGGCCAGCTCTGGAAACACCATATATTTT,.,.,TRBV7-6,TRBJ1-3
CASSGLAGGASGETQYF,TGTGCCAGCAGCGGACTAGCGGGAGGGGCATCGGGGGAGACCCAGTACTTC,.,TRBD2,TRBV7-9,TRBJ2-5